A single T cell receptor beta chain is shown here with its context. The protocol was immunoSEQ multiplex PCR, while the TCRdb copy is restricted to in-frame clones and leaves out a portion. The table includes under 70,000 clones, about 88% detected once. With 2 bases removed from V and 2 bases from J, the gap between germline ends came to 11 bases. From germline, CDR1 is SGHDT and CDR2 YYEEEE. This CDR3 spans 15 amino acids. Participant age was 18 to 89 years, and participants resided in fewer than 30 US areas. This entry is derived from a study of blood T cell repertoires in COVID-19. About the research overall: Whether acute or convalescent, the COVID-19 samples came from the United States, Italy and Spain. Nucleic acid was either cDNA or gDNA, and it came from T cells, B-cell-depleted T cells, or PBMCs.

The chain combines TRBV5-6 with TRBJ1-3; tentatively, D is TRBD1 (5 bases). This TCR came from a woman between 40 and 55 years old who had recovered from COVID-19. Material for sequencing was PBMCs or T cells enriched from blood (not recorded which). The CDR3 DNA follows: TGTGCCAGCAGCTTTAAGGTCAGGGCTGGAAACACCATATATTTT. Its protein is CASSFKVRAGNTIYF. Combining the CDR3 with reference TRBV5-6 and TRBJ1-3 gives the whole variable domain DAGVTQSPTHLIKTRGQQVTLRCSPKSGHDTVSWYQQALGQGPQFIFQYYEEEERQRGNFPDRFSGHQFPNYSSELNVNALLLGDSALYLCASSFKVRAGNTIYFGEGSWLTVV.